This TCR beta chain was recorded in a study of shared clonotypes between healthy human individuals. V gave up 8 bases and J gave up 8 bases; unmatched junction bases: 7. Germline loops: CDR1 MNHNS, CDR2 SASEGT. The CDR3 sequence is 13 residues long. Assay used: immunoSEQ multiplex PCR; TCRdb lists only in-frame clones, some missing. This repertoire shows fewer than 600,000 clones, 75% to 85% found once; its top ten account for 13%. Only Caucasian adults living in Nashville, Tennessee served as donors. This clonotype was sampled from a woman between 40 and 50 years old in good health. Some clones in this sample may be carry-over from other donors' samples. Source material: PBMCs. This chain links TRBV6-1 with TRBJ2-3; 10 positions agree with TRBD2. CDR3 sequence: CASALAGAGTQYF. The CDR3 nucleotides read TGTGCCAGCGCCCTAGCGGGGGCGGGTACGCAGTATTTT.